The 9 T cell receptor beta chains presented below share a single source sample, sequenced in a study of blood T cell repertoires in COVID-19. Method: immunoSEQ multiplex PCR; TCRdb's copy keeps in-frame clones and lacks some. The sample has 25,000 to 35,000 clones; 70% to 90% are singletons. The sample consisted of peripheral blood. The receptors derive from a human donor in a cohort sampled during active COVID-19.

V is TRBV7-3 and J is TRBJ2-3; 12 positions agree with TRBD2. Germline V gene sequence: CDR1 SGHTA, CDR2 FQGTGA. The ends lost 5 bases at V and 3 bases at J; junction bases unmatched: 3. The CDR3 spans 15 residues. CDR3 nucleotides: TGTGCCAGCAGCCTCGGACTAGCGGGGACAGATACGCAGTATTTT. It yields the protein CASSLGLAGTDTQYF.

V and J are TRBV29-1 and TRBJ2-1; TRBD1 agrees at 8 bases. The V gene's germline CDR1 is SQVTM and CDR2 ANQGSEA. The V and J ends lost 7 bases and 2 bases, in that order; junction bases with no gene match: 7. The CDR3 totals 14 residues. In DNA form, the CDR3 reads TGCAGCGCAGGAGGACAGGGCCCCTACAATGAGCAGTTCTTC. Translated: CSAGGQGPYNEQFF.

The chain has TRBV7-9 and TRBJ2-3; TRBD2 aligns across 12 bases. The CDR3 totals 17 residues. V shed 6 bases, J shed 0 bases, and the junction held 7 bases outside the gene matches. Germline values: CDR1 SEHNR, CDR2 FQNEAQ (reference sequence). CDR3 sequence: CASREGLAGRSTDTQYF. The CDR3 bases are TGTGCCAGCAGAGAGGGACTAGCGGGTCGAAGCACAGATACGCAGTATTTT. Using reference TRBV7-9 and TRBJ2-3 for the parts outside the CDR3, the full variable domain is DTGVSQNPRHKITKRGQNVTFRCDPISEHNRLYWYRQTLGQGPEFLTYFQNEAQLEKSRLLSDRFSAERPKGSFSTLEIQRTEQGDSAMYLCASREGLAGRSTDTQYFGPGTRLTVL.

The chain links TRBV10-1 to TRBJ2-7; 8 bases align to TRBD1. This CDR3 has 13 residues. Trimming took 5 bases from V and 0 from J; bases not matched to a gene: 0. Per germline, CDR1 WNHNN and CDR2 SYGVQD (reference sequence). This CDR3 is CASSTGGSYEQYF. In nucleotides, the CDR3 is TGCGCCAGCAGTACAGGGGGCTCCTACGAGCAGTACTTC.

V is TRBV3-1 (or the pseudogene TRBV3-2) and J is TRBJ1-3; 7 nucleotides align to TRBD1. Looked up from germline, CDR1 is LGHDT and CDR2 is YNNKEL (reference sequence). This CDR3 is 16 amino acids long. V dropped 5 bases and J dropped 3; count of bases not matched to a gene: 10. The CDR3, as DNA: TGTGCCAGCAGCAGAGCCCGCGGGACAGTTGGAAACACCATATATTTT. It codes for CASSRARGTVGNTIYF.

This chain uses TRBV4-2 with TRBJ2-5, with 16 positions matching TRBD2. The germline V gene has CDR1 LGHNA and CDR2 YNFKEQ. The ends lost 5 bases at V and 2 bases at J; junction bases unmatched: 5. The CDR3 contains 17 residues. CDR3 protein: CASSKGTSGGAQETQYF. The CDR3 region has the DNA TGTGCCAGCAGCAAAGGGACTAGCGGGGGGGCTCAAGAGACCCAGTACTTC.

This chain links TRBV10-3 with TRBJ2-5; TRBD2 matches 8 bases. Per germline, CDR1 ENHRY and CDR2 SYGVKD. The CDR3 is 14 residues long. Trimming cost V 11 bases and J 2 bases; bases outside gene matches: 10. CDR3 sequence reads: CASKVAGGQETQYF. The CDR3 DNA reads TGTGCCTCAAAAGTTGCGGGGGGACAAGAGACCCAGTACTTC.

The rearrangement uses TRBV29-1 and TRBJ1-5; D gene unclear. This CDR3 region has 13 residues. The germline V gene encodes CDR1 SQVTM and CDR2 ANQGSEA. Between the trimmed V and J ends, which lost 6 bases and 4 bases, there was a span of 13 bases. The CDR3 loop is CSVSGAPNQPQHF. CDR3 bases: TGCAGCGTCTCGGGTGCCCCTAATCAGCCCCAGCATTTT.

The chain is built from TRBV20-1 and TRBJ2-7; TRBD2 is a possible D gene (6 bases). There are 13 residues in the CDR3. V gave up 3 bases and J gave up 4 bases, with 13 bases separating them. In germline, CDR1 is DFQATT, CDR2 SNEGSKA (reference sequence). CDR3 sequence reads: CSASLAGSYEQYF. The CDR3 DNA follows: TGCAGTGCTAGTCTGGCGGGATCTTACGAGCAGTACTTC.